This T cell receptor (beta chain) was sequenced in a study of shared clonotypes between healthy human individuals. Findings and caveats of the study: The naive CD4 repertoires of a few donors were compared, and around 4.9% of clonotypes were shared.

A note on this clone: Its antigen remains unknown.

Per the germline V gene, CDR1 is SGHDT and CDR2 is YYEEEE. V shed 6 bases and J 3 bases; nucleotides not matched to a gene: 5. The CDR3 loop spans 14 amino acids. Clones were sequenced by immunoSEQ multiplex PCR, and TCRdb holds only the in-frame ones, with some missing. The sample carries some 2.4 million clones, under 95% recorded once. Sample: naive CD4+ T cells from PBMCs. Subset denoted: CD45RA+ positively selected. This clonotype was obtained from a man in his late teens or twenties in good health. Some clones in this sample may be carry-over from other donors' samples. The rearrangement joins TRBV5-6 to TRBJ2-3; 9 bases map to TRBD1. DNA of the CDR3: TGTGCCAGCAAGGGACAGGGACGAACAGATACGCAGTATTTT. This gives the protein CASKGQGRTDTQYF.